This TCR delta chain was retrieved from a study of gamma delta lymphoproliferative disorders and STAT genes. PBMCs from patients and controls supplied the genomic DNA for sequencing. TCRdb re-called the multiplex PCR reads through CATT. Of around 3,100 delta-chain clones in the sample, 0.85% to 1.2% were seen once. The sequencing sample was made of blood. The receptor was isolated from a human donor in good health.

In DNA form, the CDR3 reads TGTGCCTGTGACTCTGTGGGGGGGTCTTCCTGGGACACCCGACAGATGTTTTTC. Amino acid sequence: CACDSVGGSSWDTRQMFF. The chain joins TRDV2 to TRDJ3; a possible D gene is TRDD3 (6 bases). V was clipped by 3 bases and J by 1 base, with 15 bases between them. The CDR3 has 18 amino acids. CDR1 is GEAIGNYY and CDR2 is EKD in the germline V gene.